This TCR beta chain originates from a study of patients with pleural tuberculosis. This clonotype was counted only a few times. TCRdb redid the calling of the reads with MiXCR, one entry per CDR3 protein. The table lists around 50,000 distinct CDR3 sequences, 5.5% to 8% of them singletons. The CDR3 consists of 13 residues. Germline CDR1 and CDR2: SQVTM and ANQGSEA. Trimming removed 5 bases at V and 0 bases at J, with 7 bases between. This TCR was sampled from a human donor with pleural tuberculosis. J is TRBJ2-2 and V is TRBV29-1; D is unresolved. The CDR3 DNA sequence: TGCAGCGTTAGGCCGGCGAACACCGGGGAGCTGTTTTTT. As protein: CSVRPANTGELFF.